This T cell receptor (beta chain) was sequenced during a study of cytomegalovirus exposure and HLA in healthy donors. Findings and caveats of the study: Most subjects' HLA-A and HLA-B alleles were reportedly predicted from TCR beta sequences. Later analysis showed most CMV-associated TCR beta chains appearing HLA-restricted. In a later analysis, V- and J-gene trimming of beta chains associated with a DCLRE1C missense variant, replicated independently.

With V trimmed by 10 bases and J by 2 bases, 13 bases remained unmatched. This CDR3 region has 15 residues. The germline V gene encodes CDR1 SEHNR and CDR2 FQNEAQ (reference sequence). As regards this clone: Its specificity is unknown.

PCR used 60 Vbeta primers and 13 Jbeta primers. Produced via immunoSEQ multiplex PCR; TCRdb's table is partial and in-frame only. Of approximately 77,000 clones in the sample, roughly two thirds were seen once. The sample was PBMCs. This clonotype was sampled from a man aged 55-75 years in good health and CMV-seropositive. The chain links TRBV7-9 to TRBJ2-5, with 7 bases matching TRBD2. The CDR3 spells CATPWASGSQETQYF. CDR3 DNA: TGTGCCACCCCCTGGGCTAGCGGTTCTCAAGAGACCCAGTACTTC.